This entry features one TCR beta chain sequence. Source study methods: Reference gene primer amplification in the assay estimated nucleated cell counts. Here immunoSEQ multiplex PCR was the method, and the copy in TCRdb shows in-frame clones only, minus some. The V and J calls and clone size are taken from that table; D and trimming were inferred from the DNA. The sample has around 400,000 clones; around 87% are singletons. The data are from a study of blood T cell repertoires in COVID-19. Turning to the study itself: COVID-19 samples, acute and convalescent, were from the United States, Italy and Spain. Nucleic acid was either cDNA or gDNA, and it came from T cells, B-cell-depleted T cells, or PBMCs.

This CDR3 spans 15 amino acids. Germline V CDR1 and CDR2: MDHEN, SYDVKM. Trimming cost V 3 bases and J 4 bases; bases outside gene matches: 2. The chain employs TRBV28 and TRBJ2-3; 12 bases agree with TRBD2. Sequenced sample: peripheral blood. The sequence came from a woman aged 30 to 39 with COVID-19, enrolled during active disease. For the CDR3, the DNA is TGTGCCAGCAGTTTGACTAGCGGGAGTCCAGATACGCAGTATTTT. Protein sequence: CASSLTSGSPDTQYF.